The sequence of this T cell receptor beta chain was determined in a study of T cells in localized non-small cell lung cancer. In its sample, this clone was seen once. Sequencing was performed with immunoSEQ multiplex PCR; in TCRdb, only in-frame clones are kept and a portion is missing. The table shows roughly 17,000 clones, with over 75% occurring only once. V was cut by 3 bases and J by 13 bases, with 15 bases left in between. The germline CDR1 and CDR2 sequences are SEHNR and FQNEAQ (reference sequence). CDR3 length: 12 amino acids. The chain has TRBV7-9 and TRBJ1-2, with D unresolved. The starting material was peripheral blood, obtained before any cancer treatment. The TCR was taken from a female donor aged 60 or older with stage I lung adenocarcinoma. CDR3 residues: CASSFVSEDSTF. In nucleotides, the CDR3 is TGTGCCAGCAGCTTTGTATCAGAGGACTCCACCTTC. The complete variable domain, with remaining parts taken from reference TRBV7-9 and TRBJ1-2, reads DTGVSQNPRHKITKRGQNVTFRCDPISEHNRLYWYRQTLGQGPEFLTYFQNEAQLEKSRLLSDRFSAERPKGSFSTLEIQRTEQGDSAMYLCASSFVSEDSTFGSGTRLTVV.